Listed here are 8 T cell receptor beta chains from one sample, sequenced in a study of spatial heterogeneity in lung cancer. One entry per CDR3 protein results from TCRdb running MiXCR on the 5' RACE reads. In the table there are roughly 40,000 distinct CDR3 sequences, around 7.1% of which are singletons. Indicated time point: sample taken at primary tumor resection. Frozen PBMC, nontumor lung or tumor provided whole RNA, which was sequenced unsorted. The sample was PBMCs, taken at surgery. These receptors all stem from a female donor with early-stage non-small cell lung cancer.

The table lists this clonotype with a few counts. This chain joins TRBV10-3 and TRBJ2-1, with 8 positions matching TRBD2. The CDR3 consists of 16 residues. The trim removed 2 bases at V and 1 base at J, leaving 4 bases unmatched. Looked up from germline, CDR1 is ENHRY and CDR2 is SYGVKD. The DNA of the CDR3 is TGTGCCATCAGTGAGGGAGGACTAGCTTCCTACAATGAGCAGTTCTTC. It encodes CAISEGGLASYNEQFF.

This clonotype was seen ten or more times. The genes are TRBV7-6 and TRBJ2-7; 8 positions match TRBD2. Germline values: CDR1 SGHVS, CDR2 FNYEAQ. V lost 4 bases to trimming and J lost 4 bases; unmatched junction nucleotides: 9. The CDR3 contains 15 residues. The CDR3 protein is CASSSRGGGSYEQYF. In DNA, the CDR3 is TGTGCCAGCAGCTCCCGGGGCGGGGGGTCGTACGAGCAGTACTTC.

This clonotype showed up many times. The chain recombines TRBV14 with TRBJ1-4; 9 bases match TRBD1. Trimming cost V 3 bases and J 6 bases; bases outside gene matches: 2. Germline-derived CDR1 and CDR2 are SGHDN and FVKESK. The CDR3 has 14 amino acids. The CDR3 nucleotides are TGTGCCAGCAGCCACGGGACAGGGTATGAAAAACTGTTTTTT. It encodes CASSHGTGYEKLFF.

This clonotype was seen more than once but under ten times. The chain uses TRBV6-2 or TRBV6-3 and TRBJ2-5; no definite D call. CDR1 is MNHEY, CDR2 SVGEGT, per germline. This CDR3 spans 14 amino acids. The V end lost 0 bases, the J end lost 3 bases, and 8 bases lay between the germline ends. CDR3 residues: CASSYSRSKETQYF. DNA of the CDR3: TGTGCCAGCAGTTACTCGAGGAGTAAAGAGACCCAGTACTTC.

The chain carries TRBV5-4 and TRBJ1-4, with D possibly being TRBD1 (5 bases). CDR3 length: 16 amino acids. Per the germline V gene, CDR1 is SGHNT and CDR2 is YYREEE (reference sequence). V gave up 4 bases and J gave up 0 bases, with 13 bases separating them. DNA of the CDR3: TGTGCCAGCAGCCCGCAGACAGCCGCAACTAATGAAAAACTGTTTTTT. It yields the protein CASSPQTAATNEKLFF.

This clonotype has at least ten counts. V gene TRBV2 combines with J gene TRBJ2-2; the D call may be TRBD1 or TRBD2 (5 bases each). V was clipped by 6 bases and J by 7 bases, with 6 bases between them. Germline V CDR1 and CDR2: SNHLY, FYNNEI. The CDR3 extends over 11 amino acids. CDR3 amino acids: CASRGDGELFF. CDR3 in DNA: TGTGCCAGCAGGGGGGACGGGGAGCTGTTTTTT.

The V and J genes are TRBV27 and TRBJ2-2; no clear D gene. The germline gives CDR1 MNHEY, CDR2 SMNVEV (reference sequence). The CDR3 runs to 15 residues. V gave up 6 bases and J gave up 4 bases, with 15 bases separating them. CDR3 sequence reads: CASRRSQNPTGELFF. The DNA for the CDR3 is TGTGCCAGCAGACGCAGCCAGAACCCCACCGGGGAGCTGTTTTTT.

This clonotype occurred a few times. The chain couples TRBV20-1 to TRBJ1-2; D is possibly TRBD1 (6 bases). The CDR3 has 13 amino acids. CDR1 DFQATT and CDR2 SNEGSKA come from the germline V gene (reference sequence). The V and J ends lost 5 bases and 6 bases respectively, with 16 bases between them. This CDR3 reads CSASPQGKDGYTF. Written as DNA, the CDR3 is TGCAGTGCTTCCCCTCAGGGGAAGGATGGCTACACCTTC.